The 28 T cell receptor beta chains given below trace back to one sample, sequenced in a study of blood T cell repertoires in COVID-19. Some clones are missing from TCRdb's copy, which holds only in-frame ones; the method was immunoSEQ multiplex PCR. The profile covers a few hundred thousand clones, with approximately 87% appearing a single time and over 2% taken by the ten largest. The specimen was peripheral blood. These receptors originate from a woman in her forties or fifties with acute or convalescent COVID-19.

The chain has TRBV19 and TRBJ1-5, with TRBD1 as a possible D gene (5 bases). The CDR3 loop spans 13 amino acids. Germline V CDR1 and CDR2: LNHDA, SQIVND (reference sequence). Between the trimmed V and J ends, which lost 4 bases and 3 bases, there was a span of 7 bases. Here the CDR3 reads CASSRDSNQPQHF. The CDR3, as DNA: TGTGCCAGTAGTAGGGACTCCAATCAGCCCCAGCATTTT.

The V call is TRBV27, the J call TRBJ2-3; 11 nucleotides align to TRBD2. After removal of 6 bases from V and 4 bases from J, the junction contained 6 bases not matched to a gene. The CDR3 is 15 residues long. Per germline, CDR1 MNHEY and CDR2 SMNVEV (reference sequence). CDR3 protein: CASSKLAGEADTQYF. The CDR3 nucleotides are TGTGCCAGCAGCAAACTAGCGGGGGAGGCAGATACGCAGTATTTT.

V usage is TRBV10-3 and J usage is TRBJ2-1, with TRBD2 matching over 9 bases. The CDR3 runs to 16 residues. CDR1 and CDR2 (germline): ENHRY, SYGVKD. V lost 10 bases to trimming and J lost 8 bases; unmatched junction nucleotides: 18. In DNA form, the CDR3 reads TGTGCCAGACCCCCCCGCGGGACTAGCTATACCTATGAGCAGTTCTTC. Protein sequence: CARPPRGTSYTYEQFF.

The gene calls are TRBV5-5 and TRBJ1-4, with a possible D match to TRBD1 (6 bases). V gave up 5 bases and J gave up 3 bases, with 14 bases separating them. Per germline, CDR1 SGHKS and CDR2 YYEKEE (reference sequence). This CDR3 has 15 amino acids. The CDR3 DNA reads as TGTGCCAGCAGTCGACAACAGGGACCTAATGAAAAACTGTTTTTT. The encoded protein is CASSRQQGPNEKLFF. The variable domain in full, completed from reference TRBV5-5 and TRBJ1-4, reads DAGVTQSPTHLIKTRGQQVTLRCSPISGHKSVSWYQQVLGQGPQFIFQYYEKEERGRGNFPDRFSARQFPNYSSELNVNALLLGDSALYLCASSRQQGPNEKLFFGSGTQLSVL.

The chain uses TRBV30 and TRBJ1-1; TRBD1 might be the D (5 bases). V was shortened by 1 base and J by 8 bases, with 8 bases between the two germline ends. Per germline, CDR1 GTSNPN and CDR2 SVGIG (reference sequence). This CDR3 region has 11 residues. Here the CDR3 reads CAWSGYREAFF. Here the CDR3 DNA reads TGTGCCTGGAGTGGCTACAGGGAAGCTTTCTTT.

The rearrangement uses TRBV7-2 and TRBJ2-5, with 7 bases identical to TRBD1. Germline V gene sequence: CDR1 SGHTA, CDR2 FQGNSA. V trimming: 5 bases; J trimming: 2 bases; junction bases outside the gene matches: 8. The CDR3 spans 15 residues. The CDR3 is CASSVGTAIQETQYF. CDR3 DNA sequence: TGTGCCAGCAGCGTTGGGACAGCAATTCAAGAGACCCAGTACTTC. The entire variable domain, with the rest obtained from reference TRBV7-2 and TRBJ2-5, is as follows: GAGVSQSPSNKVTEKGKDVELRCDPISGHTALYWYRQSLGQGLEFLIYFQGNSAPDKSGLPSDRFSAERTGGSVSTLTIQRTQQEDSAVYLCASSVGTAIQETQYFGPGTRLLVL.

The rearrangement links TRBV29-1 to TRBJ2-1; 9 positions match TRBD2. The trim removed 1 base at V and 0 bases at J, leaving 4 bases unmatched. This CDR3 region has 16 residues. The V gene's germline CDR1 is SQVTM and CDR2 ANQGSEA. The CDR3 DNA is TGCAGCGTTGAAGTAGGCGGGGGGGCCTCCTACAATGAGCAGTTCTTC. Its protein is CSVEVGGGASYNEQFF.

The CDR3 loop is CASSEAVGVIPYEQYF. DNA of the CDR3: TGTGCCAGCAGTGAAGCGGTAGGGGTTATCCCCTACGAGCAGTACTTC. The chain couples TRBV2 to TRBJ2-7, with TRBD1 as a possible D gene (5 bases). The CDR3 is made up of 16 amino acids. CDR1 and CDR2 from the germline V gene are SNHLY and FYNNEI. The V end was cut by 0 bases, the J end by 2 bases, with 14 bases between.

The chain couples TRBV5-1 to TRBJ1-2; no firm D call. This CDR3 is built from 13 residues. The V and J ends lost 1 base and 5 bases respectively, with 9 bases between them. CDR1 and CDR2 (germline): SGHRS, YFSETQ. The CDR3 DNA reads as TGCGCCAGCAGCTTGCTTGACACATATGGCTACACCTTC. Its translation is CASSLLDTYGYTF.

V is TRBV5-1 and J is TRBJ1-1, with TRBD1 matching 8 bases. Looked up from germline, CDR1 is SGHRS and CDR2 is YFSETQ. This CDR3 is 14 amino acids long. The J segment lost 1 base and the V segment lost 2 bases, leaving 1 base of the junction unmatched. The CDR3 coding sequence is TGCGCCAGCAGCTTCGGACAGGGGAACACTGAAGCTTTCTTT. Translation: CASSFGQGNTEAFF.

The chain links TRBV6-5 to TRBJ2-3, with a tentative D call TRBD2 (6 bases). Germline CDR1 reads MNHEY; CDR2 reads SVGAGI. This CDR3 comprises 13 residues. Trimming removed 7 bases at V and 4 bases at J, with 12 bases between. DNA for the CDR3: TGTGCCAGCACCATGCCGGGAGCAGATACGCAGTATTTT. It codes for CASTMPGADTQYF.

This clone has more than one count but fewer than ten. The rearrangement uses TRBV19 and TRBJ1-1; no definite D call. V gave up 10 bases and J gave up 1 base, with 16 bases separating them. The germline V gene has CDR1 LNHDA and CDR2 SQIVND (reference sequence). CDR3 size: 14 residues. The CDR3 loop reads CATKTREGNTEAFF. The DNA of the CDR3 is TGTGCCACCAAAACTCGGGAGGGGAACACTGAAGCTTTCTTT. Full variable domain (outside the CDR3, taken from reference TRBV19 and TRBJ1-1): DGGITQSPKYLFRKEGQNVTLSCEQNLNHDAMYWYRQDPGQGLRLIYYSQIVNDFQKGDIAEGYSVSREKKESFPLTVTSAQKNPTAFYLCATKTREGNTEAFFGQGTRLTVV.

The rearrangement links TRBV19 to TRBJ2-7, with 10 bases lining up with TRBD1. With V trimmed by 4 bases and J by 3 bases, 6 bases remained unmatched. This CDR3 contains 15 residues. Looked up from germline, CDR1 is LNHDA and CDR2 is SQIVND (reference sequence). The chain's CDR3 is CASSKGQGGYYEQYF. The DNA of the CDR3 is TGTGCCAGTAGTAAAGGACAGGGGGGATACTACGAGCAGTACTTC.

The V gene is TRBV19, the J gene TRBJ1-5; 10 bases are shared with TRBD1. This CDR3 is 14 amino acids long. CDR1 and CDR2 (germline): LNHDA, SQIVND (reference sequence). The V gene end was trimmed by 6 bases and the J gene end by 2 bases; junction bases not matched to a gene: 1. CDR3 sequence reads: CASSGTGGNQPQHF. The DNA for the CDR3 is TGTGCCAGTAGCGGGACAGGGGGCAATCAGCCCCAGCATTTT.

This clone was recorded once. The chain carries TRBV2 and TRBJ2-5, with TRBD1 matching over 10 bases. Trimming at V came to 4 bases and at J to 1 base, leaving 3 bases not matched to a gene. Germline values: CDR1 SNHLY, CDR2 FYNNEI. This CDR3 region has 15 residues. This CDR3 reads CASSGQGAPQETQYF. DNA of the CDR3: TGTGCCAGCAGTGGACAGGGGGCCCCCCAAGAGACCCAGTACTTC.

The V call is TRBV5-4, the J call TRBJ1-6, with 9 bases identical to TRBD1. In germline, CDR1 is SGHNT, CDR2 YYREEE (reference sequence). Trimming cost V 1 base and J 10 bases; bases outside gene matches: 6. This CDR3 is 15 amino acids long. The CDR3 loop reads CASSLRGTGRSPLHF. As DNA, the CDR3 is TGTGCCAGCAGCTTGCGCGGGACAGGGCGCTCACCCCTCCACTTT.

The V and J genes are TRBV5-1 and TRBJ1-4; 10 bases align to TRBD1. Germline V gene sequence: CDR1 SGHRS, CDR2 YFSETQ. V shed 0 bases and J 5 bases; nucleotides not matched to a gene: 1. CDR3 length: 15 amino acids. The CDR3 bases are TGCGCCAGCAGCTTGGAGGGACAGGGGAATGAAAAACTGTTTTTT. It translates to CASSLEGQGNEKLFF.

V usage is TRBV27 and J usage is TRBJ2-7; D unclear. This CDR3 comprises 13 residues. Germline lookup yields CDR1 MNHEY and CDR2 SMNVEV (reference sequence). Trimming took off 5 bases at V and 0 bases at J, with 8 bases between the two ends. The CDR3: CASSPYNSYEQYF. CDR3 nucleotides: TGTGCCAGCAGTCCCTATAACTCCTACGAGCAGTACTTC.

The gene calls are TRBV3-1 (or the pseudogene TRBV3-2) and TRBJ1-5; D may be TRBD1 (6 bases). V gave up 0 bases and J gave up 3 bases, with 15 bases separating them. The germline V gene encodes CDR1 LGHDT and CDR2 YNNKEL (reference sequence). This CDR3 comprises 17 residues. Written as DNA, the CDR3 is TGTGCCAGCAGCCAAGATTTTCGGCAGGGGTACAATCAGCCCCAGCATTTT. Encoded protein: CASSQDFRQGYNQPQHF.

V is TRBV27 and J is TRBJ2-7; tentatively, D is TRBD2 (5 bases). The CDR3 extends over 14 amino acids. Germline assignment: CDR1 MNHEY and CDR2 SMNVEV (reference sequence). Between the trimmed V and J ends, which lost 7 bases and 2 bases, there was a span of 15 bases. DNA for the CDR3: TGTGCCAGCACCTCTGGCTCCGGGGCCTACGAGCAGTACTTC. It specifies CASTSGSGAYEQYF.

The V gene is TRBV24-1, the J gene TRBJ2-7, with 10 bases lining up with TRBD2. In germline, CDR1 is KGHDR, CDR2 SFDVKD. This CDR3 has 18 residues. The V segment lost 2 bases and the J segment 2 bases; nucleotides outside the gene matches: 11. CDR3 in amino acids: CATSDSGASGSVTYEQYF. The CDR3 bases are TGTGCCACCAGTGATTCGGGGGCTAGCGGGAGTGTTACCTACGAGCAGTACTTC.

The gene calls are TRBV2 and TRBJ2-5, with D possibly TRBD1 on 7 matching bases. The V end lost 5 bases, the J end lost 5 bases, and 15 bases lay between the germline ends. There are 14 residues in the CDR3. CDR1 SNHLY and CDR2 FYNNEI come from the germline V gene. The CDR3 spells CASSPQTGRETQYF. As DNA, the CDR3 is TGTGCCAGCAGTCCACAGACAGGGAGGGAGACCCAGTACTTC.

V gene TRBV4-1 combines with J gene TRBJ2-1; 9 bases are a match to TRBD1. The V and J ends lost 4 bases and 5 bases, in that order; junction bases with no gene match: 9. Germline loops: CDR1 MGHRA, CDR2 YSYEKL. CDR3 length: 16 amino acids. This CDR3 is CASSPNRGPSDNEQFF. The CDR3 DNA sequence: TGCGCCAGCAGCCCCAACAGGGGGCCCTCGGACAATGAGCAGTTCTTC.

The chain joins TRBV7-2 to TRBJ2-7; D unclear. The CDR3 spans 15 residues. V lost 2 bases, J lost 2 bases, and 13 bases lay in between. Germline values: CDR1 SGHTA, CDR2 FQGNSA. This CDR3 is CASSLNTEKTYEQYF. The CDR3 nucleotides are TGTGCCAGCAGCTTAAATACGGAGAAAACCTACGAGCAGTACTTC.

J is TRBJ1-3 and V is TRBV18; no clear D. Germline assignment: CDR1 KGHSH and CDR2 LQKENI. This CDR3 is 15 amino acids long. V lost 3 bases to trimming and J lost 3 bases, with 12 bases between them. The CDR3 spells CASSPRQLFGNTIYF. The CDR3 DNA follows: TGTGCCAGCTCACCCAGGCAGTTATTTGGAAACACCATATATTTT. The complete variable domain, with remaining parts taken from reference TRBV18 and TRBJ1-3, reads NAGVMQNPRHLVRRRGQEARLRCSPMKGHSHVYWYRQLPEEGLKFMVYLQKENIIDESGMPKERFSAEFPKEGPSILRIQQVVRGDSAAYFCASSPRQLFGNTIYFGEGSWLTVV.

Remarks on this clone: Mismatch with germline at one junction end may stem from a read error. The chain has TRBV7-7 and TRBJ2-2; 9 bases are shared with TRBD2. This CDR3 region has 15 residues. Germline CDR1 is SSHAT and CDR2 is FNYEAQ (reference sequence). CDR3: CASSRLAGSSGELFF. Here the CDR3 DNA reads TGTGCTAGCAGCCGCCTAGCGGGGTCCTCGGGGGAGCTGTTTTTT.

The CDR3 nucleotides are TGTGCCAGCAGCAACCCGGGACTAGCGGGGCCCCACACCTACGAGCAGTACTTC. This gives the protein CASSNPGLAGPHTYEQYF. The rearrangement uses TRBV5-4 and TRBJ2-7; 13 bases align to TRBD2. Germline CDR1 SGHNT, CDR2 YYREEE (reference sequence). V shed 4 bases, J shed 2 bases, and the junction held 12 bases outside the gene matches. The CDR3 is 18 residues long.

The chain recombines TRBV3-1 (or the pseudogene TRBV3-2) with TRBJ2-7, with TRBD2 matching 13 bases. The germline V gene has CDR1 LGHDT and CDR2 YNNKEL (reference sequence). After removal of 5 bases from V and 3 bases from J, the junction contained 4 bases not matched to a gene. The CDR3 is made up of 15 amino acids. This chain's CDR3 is CASSGLAGAHYEQYF. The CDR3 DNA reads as TGTGCCAGCAGCGGACTAGCGGGAGCCCACTACGAGCAGTACTTC.